Below, 32 T cell receptor beta chains from the same sample are listed, as sequenced in a study of blood T cells in healthy people across ages (dated by TCRdb to 2014 to 2015). The library was made by 5' RACE. The sequencer was an Illumina HiSeq 2500. The second PCR ran for about 6 to 12 cycles and used a J-beta primer mix along with a sample-barcoded 5' primer. TCRdb redid the processing of the public reads, applying fastp at Q25 and MiXCR, and retained in-frame beta chains. For every CDR3 protein sequence, its rows merge into one entry that carries the most common genes and DNA. The sample includes hundreds of thousands of distinct CDR3 sequences, with roughly 21% observed a single time. The top ten clonotypes cover 3% to 4.5% of the sample. Sequencing was done on a sample of blood. The receptor set was obtained from an older man in good health.

About this clonotype: With a much larger clone just one base away, this may be a read error. This rearrangement joins TRBV12-3 or TRBV12-4 to TRBJ2-3, with 7 bases fitting TRBD1. This CDR3 is 13 amino acids long. The J segment lost 3 bases and the V segment lost 8 bases, leaving 5 bases of the junction unmatched. This CDR3 reads CASQGVGTDTQYF. The CDR3, as DNA: TGTGCCAGCCAGGGGGTGGGGACAGATACGCAGTATTTT.

This rearrangement joins TRBV9 to TRBJ2-1, with D maybe TRBD2 (5 bases). Trimming took 4 bases from V and 1 from J, leaving 15 bases between them. The CDR3 spans 16 residues. Per the germline V gene, CDR1 is SGDLS and CDR2 is YYNGEE. CDR3 in DNA: TGTGCCAGCAGCCCCAATCAACTAGTTTCCTACAATGAGCAGTTCTTC. Amino acid sequence: CASSPNQLVSYNEQFF.

This clonotype was seen a handful of times. The chain recombines TRBV5-1 with TRBJ1-4; 8 bases line up with TRBD1. Germline CDR1 SGHRS, CDR2 YFSETQ. Trimming took 0 bases from V and 5 from J; bases not matched to a gene: 6. This CDR3 has 16 residues. CDR3 protein: CASSLGTGTGNEKLFF. The CDR3 DNA follows: TGCGCCAGCAGCTTGGGTACCGGGACAGGCAATGAAAAACTGTTTTTT.

The chain has TRBV20-1 and TRBJ1-4; TRBD1 aligns across 11 bases. The V gene end was trimmed by 1 base and the J gene end by 0 bases; junction bases not matched to a gene: 7. Per the germline V gene, CDR1 is DFQATT and CDR2 is SNEGSKA (reference sequence). This CDR3 is built from 18 residues. The CDR3 protein is CSARAWPGQGATNEKLFF. In nucleotides, the CDR3 is TGCAGTGCTAGAGCATGGCCGGGACAGGGGGCAACTAATGAAAAACTGTTTTTT.

V is TRBV29-1 and J is TRBJ1-4; D gene ambiguous. This CDR3 has 14 amino acids. V was shortened by 6 bases and J by 4 bases, with 15 bases between the two germline ends. Germline V gene data show CDR1 as SQVTM and CDR2 as ANQGSEA. The CDR3 loop reads CSVVLGFHNEKLFF. The DNA for the CDR3 is TGCAGCGTCGTCCTTGGGTTCCATAATGAAAAACTGTTTTTT. Supplemented by reference TRBV29-1 and TRBJ1-4, the full variable domain reads SAVISQKPSRDICQRGTSLTIQCQVDSQVTMMFWYRQQPGQSLTLIATANQGSEATYESGFVIDKFPISRPNLTFSTLTVSNMSPEDSSIYLCSVVLGFHNEKLFFGSGTQLSVL.

This clonotype occurred many times. The chain combines TRBV7-3 with TRBJ1-1; D might be TRBD1 (5 bases). The germline V gene has CDR1 SGHTA and CDR2 FQGTGA. V lost 5 bases to trimming and J lost 4 bases, with 11 bases between them. The CDR3 is 13 amino acids. CDR3 in DNA: TGTGCCAGCAGCCGGCAGGGATCCACTGAAGCTTTCTTT. As protein: CASSRQGSTEAFF.

This clonotype has more than one count but fewer than ten. The chain uses TRBV3-1 and TRBJ1-2; weak D call: TRBD1 (6 bases). Trimming stripped 3 bases from V and 0 bases from J, with 8 bases between. The CDR3 length is 14 residues. The germline gives CDR1 LGHDT, CDR2 YNNKEL (reference sequence). CDR3 in amino acids: CASSQGASNYGYTF. As DNA, the CDR3 is TGTGCCAGCAGCCAGGGGGCGTCTAACTATGGCTACACCTTC.

Only a few counts were recorded for this clonotype. The chain combines TRBV24-1 with TRBJ2-7; 16 bases map to TRBD2. The trim removed 3 bases at V and 2 bases at J, leaving 9 bases unmatched. Germline V lookup: CDR1 KGHDR, CDR2 SFDVKD. This CDR3 spans 19 amino acids. The CDR3 sequence: CATSDLAPGLAGGTYEQYF. In DNA form, the CDR3 reads TGTGCCACCAGTGATCTCGCTCCGGGACTAGCGGGAGGGACCTACGAGCAGTACTTC.

The rearrangement links TRBV2 to TRBJ1-2, with D possibly matching TRBD1 (5 bases). The ends were cut back, 2 bases at V and 4 bases at J, with 11 bases in the middle. Germline loops: CDR1 SNHLY, CDR2 FYNNEI. The CDR3 runs 14 residues. CDR3 sequence (DNA): TGTGCCAGCAGTGAATCGGGCGGGACCTATGGCTACACCTTC. Protein: CASSESGGTYGYTF.

The sample holds a few counts of this clonotype. The rearrangement uses TRBV28 and TRBJ1-5; D is undetermined. This CDR3 is built from 14 residues. V was clipped by 1 base and J by 7 bases, with 11 bases between them. CDR1 is MDHEN and CDR2 is SYDVKM in the germline V gene. This CDR3 is CASSLSGIRQPQHF. The CDR3 DNA follows: TGTGCCAGCAGTTTATCCGGGATACGGCAGCCCCAGCATTTT.

The rearrangement joins TRBV7-9 to TRBJ2-3; D possibly matches TRBD1 or TRBD2 (6 bases each). V was cut by 0 bases and J by 4 bases, with 14 bases left in between. Germline values: CDR1 SEHNR, CDR2 FQNEAQ (reference sequence). The CDR3 consists of 16 residues. CDR3 region: CASSLARGGSADTQYF. CDR3 coding DNA: TGTGCCAGCAGCTTAGCCAGGGGAGGCAGCGCAGATACGCAGTATTTT.

The rearrangement uses TRBV4-1 and TRBJ2-5; weak D call: TRBD2 (6 bases). The end of the DNA aligns better with TRBJ2-7, so the J call may be wrong. CDR1 is MGHRA and CDR2 is YSYEKL in the germline V gene. CDR3 length: 15 amino acids. CDR3 amino acids: CASSPSPGVGYEQYF. CDR3 coding DNA: TGCGCCAGCAGCCCGAGTCCGGGAGTTGGCTACGAGCAGTACTTC.

In this sample, this clonotype turned up a few times. The chain carries TRBV27 and TRBJ2-7; 8 bases are a match to TRBD1. Germline CDR1 and CDR2: MNHEY and SMNVEV (reference sequence). With V trimmed by 8 bases and J by 1 base, 7 bases remained unmatched. The CDR3 runs to 14 residues. CDR3 amino acids: CASALDRGSYEQYF. CDR3 sequence (DNA): TGTGCCAGCGCGCTAGACAGGGGATCCTACGAGCAGTACTTC.

This clonotype was picked up a small number of times. One end of the junction is discordant with germline, which a read error may explain. This chain uses TRBV28 with TRBJ2-5, with 12 bases that match TRBD2. There are 12 residues in the CDR3. CDR1 is MDHEN and CDR2 is SYDVKM in the germline V gene. Written as DNA, the CDR3 is TGTGCCAGCAGGTCACTAGCGGGGGGCTCCTTTTTC. Its translation: CASRSLAGGSFF. Drawing the rest from reference TRBV28 and TRBJ2-5, the complete variable domain is DVKVTQSSRYLVKRTGEKVFLECVQDMDHENMFWYRQDPGLGLRLIYFSYDVKMKEKGDIPEGYSVSREKKERFSLILESASTNQTSMYLCASRSLAGGSFFGPGTRLLVL.

The genes are TRBV20-1 and TRBJ2-5; D possibly uses TRBD1 or TRBD2 (6 bases each). The J call is doubtful: the DNA matches TRBJ2-1 better. Germline loops: CDR1 DFQATT, CDR2 SNEGSKA (reference sequence). The CDR3 runs to 13 residues. In DNA, the CDR3 is TGCAGTGCCTCTAGCGTCCGAGGGGGTGAGCAGTTCTTC. Its translation: CSASSVRGGEQFF.

The chain is built from TRBV20-1 and TRBJ2-7, with TRBD2 identical over 14 bases. Germline values: CDR1 DFQATT, CDR2 SNEGSKA (reference sequence). The V segment lost 5 bases and the J segment 3 bases; nucleotides outside the gene matches: 18. The CDR3 sequence is 19 residues long. The CDR3 region is CSAQAPLRTSGRPFYEQYF. The CDR3 DNA reads TGCAGTGCTCAGGCACCCTTACGGACTAGCGGGAGGCCGTTCTACGAGCAGTACTTC.

This rearrangement joins TRBV6-5 to TRBJ2-7, with D unclear. This CDR3 has 17 residues. Germline V gene sequence: CDR1 MNHEY, CDR2 SVGAGI. V lost 0 bases and J 6 bases, leaving 21 bases between the germline ends. The CDR3 DNA follows: TGTGCCAGCAGTTACTCGATGGGGTCCGGACGGTCTGTCGAGCAGTACTTC. Translated: CASSYSMGSGRSVEQYF.

Only a few counts were recorded for this clonotype. J is TRBJ2-5 and V is TRBV25-1; D is undetermined. CDR1 is MGHDK and CDR2 is SYGVNS in the germline V gene. The CDR3 consists of 12 residues. V lost 2 bases, J lost 5 bases, and 6 bases lay in between. This CDR3 is CASSETSETQYF. The CDR3 nucleotides read TGTGCCAGCAGTGAAACGTCTGAGACCCAGTACTTC.

V is TRBV10-3 and J is TRBJ2-5, with D possibly TRBD1 on 6 matching bases. The closer fit of TRBJ2-7 to the DNA end suggests the J call may be wrong. The CDR3 runs to 14 residues. Germline lookup yields CDR1 ENHRY and CDR2 SYGVKD. The CDR3 protein is CAISEDRLVYEQYF. The CDR3 nucleotides are TGTGCCATCAGCGAGGACAGATTAGTTTACGAGCAGTACTTC.

This clonotype was counted only a few times. V usage is TRBV5-1 and J usage is TRBJ1-1, with a weak D call TRBD1 (5 bases). Per germline, CDR1 SGHRS and CDR2 YFSETQ. This CDR3 is built from 15 residues. V was pared by 0 bases and J by 4 bases, with 13 bases between. The CDR3 spells CASSLAGDVGTEAFF. The CDR3 DNA is TGCGCCAGCAGCTTGGCTGGGGACGTGGGCACTGAAGCTTTCTTT.

Written as DNA, the CDR3 is TGTGCCAGTAGTAGCGGGAGTATCCATGAGCAGTTCTTC. Protein product: CASSSGSIHEQFF. The chain combines TRBV19 with TRBJ2-1; 7 bases fit TRBD2. The CDR3 runs 13 residues. Germline CDR1 reads LNHDA; CDR2 reads SQIVND (reference sequence). With V trimmed by 4 bases and J by 8 bases, 5 bases remained unmatched. The full variable domain, its missing parts supplied by reference TRBV19 and TRBJ2-1, is DGGITQSPKYLFRKEGQNVTLSCEQNLNHDAMYWYRQDPGQGLRLIYYSQIVNDFQKGDIAEGYSVSREKKESFPLTVTSAQKNPTAFYLCASSSGSIHEQFFGPGTRLTVL.

This clonotype was counted between two and nine times. The CDR3 protein is CASRVAGTDNSPLHF. Written as DNA, the CDR3 is TGTGCCAGCCGAGTGGCCGGGACAGATAATTCACCCCTCCACTTT. This chain links TRBV25-1 with TRBJ1-6, with TRBD1 matching over 7 bases. Germline loops: CDR1 MGHDK, CDR2 SYGVNS. After removal of 8 bases from V and 5 bases from J, the junction contained 9 bases not matched to a gene. The CDR3 runs to 15 residues.

This clonotype has a handful of counts. This sequence joins TRBV28 and TRBJ2-2; TRBD2 aligns across 10 bases. J gave up 1 base and V 10 bases, and 9 bases lay outside the gene matches. Germline V gene lookup returns CDR1 MDHEN and CDR2 SYDVKM. The CDR3 runs 16 residues. The CDR3 region has the DNA TGTGCCACCTCGCCTAGCGGGAGTGGGAACACCGGGGAGCTGTTTTTT. This codes for CATSPSGSGNTGELFF.

The chain combines TRBV11-2 with TRBJ2-5; no firm D call. The closer fit of TRBJ2-7 to the DNA end suggests the J call may be wrong. The length of the CDR3 is 12 residues. Looked up from germline, CDR1 is SGHAT and CDR2 is FQNNGV. The CDR3 here is CASSETAYEQYF. The CDR3 DNA reads TGTGCCAGCAGCGAAACAGCATACGAGCAGTACTTC.

The rearrangement joins TRBV29-1 to TRBJ2-7, with 8 nucleotides matching TRBD2. CDR3 size: 12 residues. CDR1 is SQVTM, CDR2 ANQGSEA, per germline. With 3 bases clipped from V and 7 bases from J, the junction kept 5 bases outside the gene matches. The CDR3 protein is CSVDGRAEEQYF. CDR3 sequence (DNA): TGCAGCGTTGACGGGAGGGCCGAGGAGCAGTACTTC.

V and J are TRBV3-1 and TRBJ2-3; 7 bases align to TRBD1. The length of the CDR3 is 14 residues. Germline V gene sequence: CDR1 LGHDT, CDR2 YNNKEL (reference sequence). With 6 bases clipped from V and 5 bases from J, the junction kept 8 bases outside the gene matches. The CDR3 region is CASRRGGWEDTQYF. CDR3 nucleotides: TGTGCCAGCAGACGAGGGGGCTGGGAAGATACGCAGTATTTT.

The chain recombines TRBV15 with TRBJ2-4; no definite D call. The CDR3 has 14 residues. Trimming pared 1 base from V and 6 bases from J, leaving 10 bases between. Germline CDR1 and CDR2: LNHNV and YYDKDF (reference sequence). The CDR3, as DNA: TGTGCCACCAGCAGAGTGGGGTCGGGAAACATTCAGTACTTC. Translating gives CATSRVGSGNIQYF.

This clonotype has more than one count but fewer than ten. The CDR3 region is CAAGTGQETQYF. CDR3 DNA sequence: TGTGCCGCCGGGACAGGCCAAGAGACCCAGTACTTC. V gene TRBV10-3 combines with J gene TRBJ2-5, with 8 bases lining up with TRBD1. The CDR3 runs 12 residues. V lost 11 bases to trimming and J lost 1 base; unmatched junction nucleotides: 3. Germline CDR1 is ENHRY and CDR2 is SYGVKD.

This clonotype was detected a few times. This chain connects TRBV20-1 to TRBJ1-5; TRBD1 might be the D (5 bases). There are 14 residues in the CDR3. The germline gives CDR1 DFQATT, CDR2 SNEGSKA (reference sequence). V was clipped by 0 bases and J by 1 base, with 7 bases between them. Here the CDR3 reads CSARDGASNQPQHF. For the CDR3, the DNA is TGCAGTGCTAGAGATGGGGCAAGCAATCAGCCCCAGCATTTT.

The rearrangement links TRBV5-6 to TRBJ2-1; 14 bases map to TRBD2. Trimming cost V 1 base and J 7 bases; bases outside gene matches: 4. The CDR3 is made up of 16 amino acids. CDR1 and CDR2 (germline): SGHDT, YYEEEE. The CDR3 DNA reads as TGTGCCAGCAGCTTGAAGACTAGCGGGAGGGTAAATGAGCAGTTCTTC. Protein: CASSLKTSGRVNEQFF.

In this sample, this clonotype turned up many times. The CDR3 bases are TGCAGTGCTAGTGAGGATGAGCAGTTCTTC. It encodes CSASEDEQFF. The chain employs TRBV20-1 and TRBJ2-1; D is ambiguous. The V gene's germline CDR1 is DFQATT and CDR2 SNEGSKA (reference sequence). The ends were cut back, 3 bases at V and 8 bases at J, with 5 bases in the middle. This CDR3 spans 10 amino acids.

The chain uses TRBV27 and TRBJ2-3; D ambiguous. V shed 11 bases and J shed 0 bases, with 12 bases lying between them. Germline V gene data show CDR1 as MNHEY and CDR2 as SMNVEV (reference sequence). The CDR3 sequence is 13 residues long. The CDR3 spells CAARPASTDTQYF. CDR3 in DNA: TGTGCCGCGCGTCCGGCTAGCACAGATACGCAGTATTTT.